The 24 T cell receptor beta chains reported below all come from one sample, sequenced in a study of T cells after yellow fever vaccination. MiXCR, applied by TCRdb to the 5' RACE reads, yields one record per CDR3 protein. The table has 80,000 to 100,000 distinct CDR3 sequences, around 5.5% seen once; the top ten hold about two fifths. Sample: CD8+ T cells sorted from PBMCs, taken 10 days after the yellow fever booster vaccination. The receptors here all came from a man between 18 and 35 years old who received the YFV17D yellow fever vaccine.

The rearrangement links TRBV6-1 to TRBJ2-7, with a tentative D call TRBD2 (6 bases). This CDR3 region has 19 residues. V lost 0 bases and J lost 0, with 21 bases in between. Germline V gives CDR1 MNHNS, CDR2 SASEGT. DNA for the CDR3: TGTGCCAGCAGTGAAGCTAGATGGGGACTCTACTGGAGCTCCTACGAGCAGTACTTC. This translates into CASSEARWGLYWSSYEQYF.

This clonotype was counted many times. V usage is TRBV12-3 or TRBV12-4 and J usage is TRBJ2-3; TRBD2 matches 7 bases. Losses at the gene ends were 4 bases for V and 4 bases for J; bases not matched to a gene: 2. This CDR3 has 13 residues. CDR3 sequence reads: CASSSGGADTQYF. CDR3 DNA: TGTGCCAGCAGTTCGGGAGGCGCAGATACGCAGTATTTT.

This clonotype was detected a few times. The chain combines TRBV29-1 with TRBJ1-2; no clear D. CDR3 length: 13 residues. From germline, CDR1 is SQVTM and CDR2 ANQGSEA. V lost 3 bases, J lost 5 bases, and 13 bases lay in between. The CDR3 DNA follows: TGCAGCGTTGAGTTCAAGTTGGGGTATGGCTACACCTTC. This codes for CSVEFKLGYGYTF. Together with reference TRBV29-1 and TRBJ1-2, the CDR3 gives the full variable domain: SAVISQKPSRDICQRGTSLTIQCQVDSQVTMMFWYRQQPGQSLTLIATANQGSEATYESGFVIDKFPISRPNLTFSTLTVSNMSPEDSSIYLCSVEFKLGYGYTFGSGTRLTVV.

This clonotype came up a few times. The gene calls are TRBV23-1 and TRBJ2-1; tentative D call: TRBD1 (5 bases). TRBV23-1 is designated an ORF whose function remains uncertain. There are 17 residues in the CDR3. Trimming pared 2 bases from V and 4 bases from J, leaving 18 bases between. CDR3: CASSQRPRQLVYNEQFF. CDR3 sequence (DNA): TGCGCCAGCAGTCAACGCCCACGACAGTTGGTATACAATGAGCAGTTCTTC.

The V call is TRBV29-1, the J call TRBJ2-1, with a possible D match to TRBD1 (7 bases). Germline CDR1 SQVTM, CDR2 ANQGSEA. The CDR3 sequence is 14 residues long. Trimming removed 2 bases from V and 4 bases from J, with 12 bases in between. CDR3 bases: TGCAGCGTTGAAACCAGGGGGGTTTACAATGAGCAGTTCTTC. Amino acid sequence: CSVETRGVYNEQFF.

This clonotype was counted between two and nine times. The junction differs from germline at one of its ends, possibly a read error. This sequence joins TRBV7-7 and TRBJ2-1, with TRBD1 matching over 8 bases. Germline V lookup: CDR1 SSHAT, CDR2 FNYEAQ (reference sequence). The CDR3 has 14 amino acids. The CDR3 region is CASSLRQGANEQFF. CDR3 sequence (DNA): TGTGCTAGCAGCTTGCGTCAGGGGGCAAATGAGCAGTTCTTC.

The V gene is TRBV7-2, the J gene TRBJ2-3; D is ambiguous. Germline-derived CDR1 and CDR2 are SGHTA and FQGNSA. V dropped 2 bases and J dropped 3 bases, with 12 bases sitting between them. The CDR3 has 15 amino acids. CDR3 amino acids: CASSLSPLGTDTQYF. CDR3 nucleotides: TGTGCCAGCAGCTTATCCCCCCTAGGGACAGATACGCAGTATTTT.

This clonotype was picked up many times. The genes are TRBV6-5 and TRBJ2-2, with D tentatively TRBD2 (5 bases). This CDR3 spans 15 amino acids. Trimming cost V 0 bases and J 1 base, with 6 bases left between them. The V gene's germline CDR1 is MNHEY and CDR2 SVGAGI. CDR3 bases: TGTGCCAGCAGTTACTCGAGCGGGAACACCGGGGAGCTGTTTTTT. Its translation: CASSYSSGNTGELFF.

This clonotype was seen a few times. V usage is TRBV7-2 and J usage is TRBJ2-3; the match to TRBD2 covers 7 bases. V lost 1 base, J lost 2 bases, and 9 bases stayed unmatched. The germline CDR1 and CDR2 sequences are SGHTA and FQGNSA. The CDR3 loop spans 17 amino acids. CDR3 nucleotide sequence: TGTGCCAGCAGCTTAGGGCGGGGGAATACGTTCACAGATACGCAGTATTTT. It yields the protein CASSLGRGNTFTDTQYF.

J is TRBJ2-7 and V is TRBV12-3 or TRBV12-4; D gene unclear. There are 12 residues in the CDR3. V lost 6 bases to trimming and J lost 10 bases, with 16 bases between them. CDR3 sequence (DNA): TGTGCCAGCAGCAATCCTAATTGGGTTCAGTACTTC. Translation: CASSNPNWVQYF.

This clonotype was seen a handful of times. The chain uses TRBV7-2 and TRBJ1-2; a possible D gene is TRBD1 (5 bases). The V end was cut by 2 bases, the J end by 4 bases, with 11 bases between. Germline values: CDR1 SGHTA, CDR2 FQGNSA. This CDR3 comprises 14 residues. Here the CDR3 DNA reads TGTGCCAGCAGCTTATTGGGGAGGGGCTATGGCTACACCTTC. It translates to CASSLLGRGYGYTF.

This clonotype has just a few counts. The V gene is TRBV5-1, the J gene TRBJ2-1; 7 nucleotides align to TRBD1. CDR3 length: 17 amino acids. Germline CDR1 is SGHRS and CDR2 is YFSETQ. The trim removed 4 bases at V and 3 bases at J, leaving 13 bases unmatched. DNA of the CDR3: TGCGCCAGCAGCGCGGACAGGACAGAGTATCTCTACAATGAGCAGTTCTTC. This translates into CASSADRTEYLYNEQFF.

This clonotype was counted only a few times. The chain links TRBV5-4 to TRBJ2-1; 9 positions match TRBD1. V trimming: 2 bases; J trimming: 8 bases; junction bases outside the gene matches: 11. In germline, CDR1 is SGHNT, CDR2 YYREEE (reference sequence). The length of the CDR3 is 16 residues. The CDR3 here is CASSFVRTGEDDEQFF. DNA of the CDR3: TGTGCCAGCAGCTTCGTTAGGACAGGGGAGGACGATGAGCAGTTCTTC.

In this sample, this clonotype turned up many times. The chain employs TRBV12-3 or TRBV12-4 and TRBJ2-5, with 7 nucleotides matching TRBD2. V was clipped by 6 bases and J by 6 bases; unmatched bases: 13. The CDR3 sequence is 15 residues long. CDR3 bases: TGTGCCAGCAGCTCGGGGAGAGCGGGGCCACAGACCCAGTACTTC. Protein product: CASSSGRAGPQTQYF.

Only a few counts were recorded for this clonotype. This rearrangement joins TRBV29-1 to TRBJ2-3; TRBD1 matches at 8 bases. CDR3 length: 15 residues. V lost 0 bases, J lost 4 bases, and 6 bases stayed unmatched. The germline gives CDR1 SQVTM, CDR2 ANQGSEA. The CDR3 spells CSVEEGRGRPDTQYF. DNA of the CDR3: TGCAGCGTTGAAGAAGGCAGGGGGCGCCCAGATACGCAGTATTTT.

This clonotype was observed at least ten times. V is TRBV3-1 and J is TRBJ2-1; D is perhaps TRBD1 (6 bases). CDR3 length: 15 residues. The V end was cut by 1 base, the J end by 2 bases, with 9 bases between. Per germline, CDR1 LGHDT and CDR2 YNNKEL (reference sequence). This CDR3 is CASSQAEGAYNEQFF. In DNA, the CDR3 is TGTGCCAGCAGCCAAGCTGAGGGGGCCTACAATGAGCAGTTCTTC.

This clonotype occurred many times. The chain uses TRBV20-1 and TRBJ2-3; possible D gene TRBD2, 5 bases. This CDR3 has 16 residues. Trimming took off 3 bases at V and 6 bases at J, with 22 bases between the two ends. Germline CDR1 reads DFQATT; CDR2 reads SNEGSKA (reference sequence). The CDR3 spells CSARGFLANSSDTQYF. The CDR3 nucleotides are TGCAGTGCTAGGGGCTTTCTAGCAAATAGCTCCGATACGCAGTATTTT.

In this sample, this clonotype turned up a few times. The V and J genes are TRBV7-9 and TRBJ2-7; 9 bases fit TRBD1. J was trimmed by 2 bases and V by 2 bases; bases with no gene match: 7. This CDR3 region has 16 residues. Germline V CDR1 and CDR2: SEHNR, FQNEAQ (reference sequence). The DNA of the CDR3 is TGTGCCAGCAGCTTAACGGCAGGGACAGGGACCTACGAGCAGTACTTC. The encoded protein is CASSLTAGTGTYEQYF.

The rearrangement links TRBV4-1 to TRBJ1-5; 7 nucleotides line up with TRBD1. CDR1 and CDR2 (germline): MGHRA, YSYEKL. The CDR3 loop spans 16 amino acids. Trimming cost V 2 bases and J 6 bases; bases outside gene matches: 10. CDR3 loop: CASSQTVRGTGQPQHF. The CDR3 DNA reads TGCGCCAGCAGCCAAACCGTCAGGGGGACGGGTCAGCCCCAGCATTTT.

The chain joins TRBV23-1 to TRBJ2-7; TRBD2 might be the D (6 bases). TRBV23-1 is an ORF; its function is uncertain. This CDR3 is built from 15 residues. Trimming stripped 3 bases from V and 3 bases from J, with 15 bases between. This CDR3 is CASSQLRREIYEQYV. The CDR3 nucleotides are TGCGCCAGCAGTCAGTTAAGGAGGGAAATCTACGAGCAGTACGTC.

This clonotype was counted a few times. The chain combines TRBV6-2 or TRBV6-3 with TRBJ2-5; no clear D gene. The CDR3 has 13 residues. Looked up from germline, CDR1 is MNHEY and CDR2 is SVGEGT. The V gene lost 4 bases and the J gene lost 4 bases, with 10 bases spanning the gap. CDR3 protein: CASSFFGRETQYF. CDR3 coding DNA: TGTGCCAGCAGTTTTTTCGGCAGAGAGACCCAGTACTTC.

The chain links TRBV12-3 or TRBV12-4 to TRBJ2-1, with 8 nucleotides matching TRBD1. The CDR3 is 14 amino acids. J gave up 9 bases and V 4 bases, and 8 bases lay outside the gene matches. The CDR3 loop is CASSSFDRGAEQFF. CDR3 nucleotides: TGTGCCAGCAGTTCATTCGACAGGGGTGCTGAGCAGTTCTTC.

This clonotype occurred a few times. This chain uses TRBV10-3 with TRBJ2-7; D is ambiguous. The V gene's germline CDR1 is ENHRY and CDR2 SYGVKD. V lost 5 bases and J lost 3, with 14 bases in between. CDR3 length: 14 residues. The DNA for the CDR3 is TGTGCCATCAGTCCTGGACGGATATTCTACGAGCAGTACTTC. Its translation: CAISPGRIFYEQYF.

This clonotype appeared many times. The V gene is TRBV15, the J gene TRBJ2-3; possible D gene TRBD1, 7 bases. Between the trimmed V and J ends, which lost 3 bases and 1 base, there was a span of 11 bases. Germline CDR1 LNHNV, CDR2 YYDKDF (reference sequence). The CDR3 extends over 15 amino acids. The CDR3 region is CATSSRRGGTDTQYF. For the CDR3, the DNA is TGTGCCACCAGCAGCCGCAGGGGGGGCACAGATACGCAGTATTTT.